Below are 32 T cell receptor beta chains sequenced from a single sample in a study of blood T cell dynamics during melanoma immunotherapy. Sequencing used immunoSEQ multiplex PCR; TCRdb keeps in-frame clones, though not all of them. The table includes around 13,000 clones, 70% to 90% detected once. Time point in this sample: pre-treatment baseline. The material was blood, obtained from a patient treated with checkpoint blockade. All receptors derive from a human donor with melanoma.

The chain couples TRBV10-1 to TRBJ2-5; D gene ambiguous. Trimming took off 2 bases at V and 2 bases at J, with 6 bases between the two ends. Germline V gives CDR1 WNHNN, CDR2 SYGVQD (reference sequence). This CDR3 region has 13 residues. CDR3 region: CASSEGQQETQYF. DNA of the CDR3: TGCGCCAGCAGTGAGGGTCAACAAGAGACCCAGTACTTC.

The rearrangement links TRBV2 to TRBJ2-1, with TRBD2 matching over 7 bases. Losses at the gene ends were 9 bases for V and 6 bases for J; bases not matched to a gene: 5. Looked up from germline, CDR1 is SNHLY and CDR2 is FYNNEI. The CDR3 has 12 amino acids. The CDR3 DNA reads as TGTGCCAGAGGACTAGGTGGCAATGAGCAGTTCTTC. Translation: CARGLGGNEQFF.

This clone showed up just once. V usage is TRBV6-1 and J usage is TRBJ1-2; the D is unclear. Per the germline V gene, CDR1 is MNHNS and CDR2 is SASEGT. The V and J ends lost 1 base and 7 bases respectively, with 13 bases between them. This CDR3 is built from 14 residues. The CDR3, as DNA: TGTGCCAGCAGTGAAGGGACCACCTCCCTTGGCTACACCTTC. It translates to CASSEGTTSLGYTF.

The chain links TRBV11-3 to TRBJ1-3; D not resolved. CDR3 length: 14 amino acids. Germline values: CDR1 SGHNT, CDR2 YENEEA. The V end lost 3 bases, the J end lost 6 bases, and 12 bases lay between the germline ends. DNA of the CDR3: TGTGCCAGCAGCTTGGCGAGATTATCAAACACCATATATTTT. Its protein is CASSLARLSNTIYF.

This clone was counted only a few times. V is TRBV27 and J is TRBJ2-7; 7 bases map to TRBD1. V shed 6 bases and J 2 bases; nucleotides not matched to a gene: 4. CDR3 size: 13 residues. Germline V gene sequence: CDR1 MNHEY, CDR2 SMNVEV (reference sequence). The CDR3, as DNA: TGTGCCAGCAGGGGACAGAATACCTACGAGCAGTACTTC. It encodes CASRGQNTYEQYF.

CDR3 sequence: CASSTRDGRDEQYF. The CDR3 region has the DNA TGTGCCAGCAGCACTCGAGATGGCAGGGATGAGCAGTACTTC. This chain joins TRBV9 and TRBJ2-7; a possible D gene is TRBD1 (5 bases). V gave up 4 bases and J gave up 7 bases, with 18 bases separating them. Germline V gene lookup returns CDR1 SGDLS and CDR2 YYNGEE. The CDR3 is 14 amino acids. The full variable domain, its missing parts supplied by reference TRBV9 and TRBJ2-7, is DSGVTQTPKHLITATGQRVTLRCSPRSGDLSVYWYQQSLDQGLQFLIQYYNGEERAKGNILERFSAQQFPDLHSELNLSSLELGDSALYFCASSTRDGRDEQYFGPGTRLTVT.

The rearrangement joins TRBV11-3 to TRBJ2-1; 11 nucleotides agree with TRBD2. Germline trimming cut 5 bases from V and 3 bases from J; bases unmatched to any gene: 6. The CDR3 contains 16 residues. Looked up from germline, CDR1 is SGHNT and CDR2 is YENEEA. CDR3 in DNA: TGTGCCAGCAGCCGAGGAGGACTAGCGGGCTACAATGAGCAGTTCTTC. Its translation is CASSRGGLAGYNEQFF.

CDR3 DNA: TGTGCCAGCAGCTCCTTACCTACGACAGGTAGCAATCAGCCCCAGCATTTT. It codes for CASSSLPTTGSNQPQHF. V is TRBV5-5 and J is TRBJ1-5; a weak D match, TRBD1 (6 bases). Germline CDR1 reads SGHKS; CDR2 reads YYEKEE (reference sequence). The CDR3 is 17 amino acids. Trimming stripped 3 bases from V and 0 bases from J, with 16 bases between.

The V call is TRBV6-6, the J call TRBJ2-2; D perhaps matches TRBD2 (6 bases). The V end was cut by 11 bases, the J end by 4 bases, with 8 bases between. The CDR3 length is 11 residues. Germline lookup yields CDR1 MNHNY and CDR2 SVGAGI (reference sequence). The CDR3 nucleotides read TGTGCCGCCGGGGGCACCGGGGAGCTGTTTTTT. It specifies CAAGGTGELFF.

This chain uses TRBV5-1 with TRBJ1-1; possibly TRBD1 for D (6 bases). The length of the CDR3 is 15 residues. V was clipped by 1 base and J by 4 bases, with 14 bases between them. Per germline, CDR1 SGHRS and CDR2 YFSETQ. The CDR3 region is CASSLNPGAGTEAFF. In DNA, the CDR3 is TGCGCCAGCAGCTTGAATCCGGGGGCGGGCACTGAAGCTTTCTTT. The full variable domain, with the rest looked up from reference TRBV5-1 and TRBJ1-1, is KAGVTQTPRYLIKTRGQQVTLSCSPISGHRSVSWYQQTPGQGLQFLFEYFSETQRNKGNFPGRFSGRQFSNSRSEMNVSTLELGDSALYLCASSLNPGAGTEAFFGQGTRLTVV.

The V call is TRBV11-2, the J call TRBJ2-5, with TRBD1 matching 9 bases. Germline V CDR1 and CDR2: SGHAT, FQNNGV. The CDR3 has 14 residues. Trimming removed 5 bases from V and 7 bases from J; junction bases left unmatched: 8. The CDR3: CASSANRGRGTQYF. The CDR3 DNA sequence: TGTGCCAGCAGCGCCAACAGGGGGCGCGGGACCCAGTACTTC.

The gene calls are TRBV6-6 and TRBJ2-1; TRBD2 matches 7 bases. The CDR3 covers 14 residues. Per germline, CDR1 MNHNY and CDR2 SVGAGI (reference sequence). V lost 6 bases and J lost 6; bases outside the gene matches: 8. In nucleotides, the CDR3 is TGTGCCAGCAGGAACATAGCGGGTCCCAATGAGCAGTTCTTC. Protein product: CASRNIAGPNEQFF.

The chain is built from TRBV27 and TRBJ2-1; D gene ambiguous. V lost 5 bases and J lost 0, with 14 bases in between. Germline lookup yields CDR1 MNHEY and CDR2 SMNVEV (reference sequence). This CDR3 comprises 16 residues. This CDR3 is CASSPYSMSSYNEQFF. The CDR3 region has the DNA TGTGCCAGCAGTCCCTACTCCATGAGCTCCTACAATGAGCAGTTCTTC.

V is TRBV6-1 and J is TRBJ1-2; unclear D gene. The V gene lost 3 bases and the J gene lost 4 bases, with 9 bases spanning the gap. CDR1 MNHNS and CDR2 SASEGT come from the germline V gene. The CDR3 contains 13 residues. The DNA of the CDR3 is TGTGCCAGCAGTGAGCCAGAAATCTATGGCTACACCTTC. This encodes CASSEPEIYGYTF.

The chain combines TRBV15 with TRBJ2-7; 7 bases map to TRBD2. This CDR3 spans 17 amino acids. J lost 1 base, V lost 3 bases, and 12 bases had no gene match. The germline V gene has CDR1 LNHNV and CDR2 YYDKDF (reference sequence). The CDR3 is CATSRGGGQGGSYEQYF. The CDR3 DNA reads TGTGCCACCAGCAGGGGAGGAGGGCAGGGAGGGTCCTACGAGCAGTACTTC.

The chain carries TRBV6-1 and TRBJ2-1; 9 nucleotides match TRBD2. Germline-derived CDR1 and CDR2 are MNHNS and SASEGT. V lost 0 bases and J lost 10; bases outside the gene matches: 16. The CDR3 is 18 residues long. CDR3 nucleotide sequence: TGTGCCAGCAGTGAAGCCGGGGGCTTTGGCGGGAGGGCCAGGGAGCAGTTCTTC. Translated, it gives CASSEAGGFGGRAREQFF.

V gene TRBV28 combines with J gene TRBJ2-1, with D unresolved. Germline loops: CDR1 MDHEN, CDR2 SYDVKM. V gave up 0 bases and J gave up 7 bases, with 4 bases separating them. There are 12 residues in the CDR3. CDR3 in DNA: TGTGCCAGCAGTTTATGGGAGAATGAGCAGTTCTTC. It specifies CASSLWENEQFF.

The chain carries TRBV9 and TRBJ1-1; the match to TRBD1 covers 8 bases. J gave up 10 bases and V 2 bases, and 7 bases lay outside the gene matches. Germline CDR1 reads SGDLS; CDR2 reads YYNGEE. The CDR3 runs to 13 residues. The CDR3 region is CASSVTGGSAAFF. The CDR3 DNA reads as TGTGCCAGCAGCGTCACAGGGGGTTCTGCAGCTTTCTTT.

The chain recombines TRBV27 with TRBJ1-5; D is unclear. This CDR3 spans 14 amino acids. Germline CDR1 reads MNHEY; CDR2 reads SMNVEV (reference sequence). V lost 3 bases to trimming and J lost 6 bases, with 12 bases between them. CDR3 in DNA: TGTGCCAGCAGTTTTTTAGGGCAAGGTCAGCCCCAGCATTTT. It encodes CASSFLGQGQPQHF.

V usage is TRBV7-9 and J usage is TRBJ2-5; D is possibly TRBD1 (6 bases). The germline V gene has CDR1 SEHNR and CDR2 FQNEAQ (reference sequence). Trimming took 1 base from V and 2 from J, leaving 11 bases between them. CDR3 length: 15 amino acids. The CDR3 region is CASSLVGTLQETQYF. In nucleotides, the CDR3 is TGTGCCAGCAGCTTAGTGGGGACATTACAAGAGACCCAGTACTTC.

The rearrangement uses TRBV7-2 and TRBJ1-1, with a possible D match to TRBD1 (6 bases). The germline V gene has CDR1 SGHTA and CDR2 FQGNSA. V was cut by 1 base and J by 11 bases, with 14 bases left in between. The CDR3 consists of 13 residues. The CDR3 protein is CASSLDGGGGAFF. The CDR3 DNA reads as TGTGCCAGCAGCTTAGACGGAGGGGGGGGTGCTTTCTTT.

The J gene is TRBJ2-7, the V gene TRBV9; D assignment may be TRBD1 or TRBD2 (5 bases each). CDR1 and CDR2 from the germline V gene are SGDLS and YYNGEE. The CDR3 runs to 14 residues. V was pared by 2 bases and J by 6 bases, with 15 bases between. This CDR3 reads CASSVNTGGVEQYF. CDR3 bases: TGTGCCAGCAGCGTGAATACAGGAGGAGTCGAGCAGTACTTC.

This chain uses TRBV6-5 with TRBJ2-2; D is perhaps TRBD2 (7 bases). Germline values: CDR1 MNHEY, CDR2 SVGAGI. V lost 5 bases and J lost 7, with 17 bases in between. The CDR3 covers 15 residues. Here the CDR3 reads CASSPQRGGGGELFF. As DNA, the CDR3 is TGTGCCAGCAGTCCACAGAGGGGGGGCGGCGGGGAGCTGTTTTTT.

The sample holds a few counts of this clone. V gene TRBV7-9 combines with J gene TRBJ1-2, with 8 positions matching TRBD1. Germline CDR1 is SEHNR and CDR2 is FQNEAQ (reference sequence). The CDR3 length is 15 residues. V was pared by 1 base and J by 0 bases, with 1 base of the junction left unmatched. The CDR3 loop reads CASSLGTGPNYGYTF. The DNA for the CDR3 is TGTGCCAGCAGCTTAGGGACAGGGCCTAACTATGGCTACACCTTC.

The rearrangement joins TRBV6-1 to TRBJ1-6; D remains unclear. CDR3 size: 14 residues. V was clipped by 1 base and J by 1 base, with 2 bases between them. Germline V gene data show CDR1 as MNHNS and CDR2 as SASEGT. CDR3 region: CASSEGSYNSPLHF. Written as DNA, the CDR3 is TGTGCCAGCAGTGAAGGTTCCTATAATTCACCCCTCCACTTT.

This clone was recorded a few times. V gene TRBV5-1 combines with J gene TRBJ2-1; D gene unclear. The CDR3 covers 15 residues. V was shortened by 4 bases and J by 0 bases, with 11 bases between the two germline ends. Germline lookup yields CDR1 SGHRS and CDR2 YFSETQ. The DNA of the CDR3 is TGCGCCAGCAGCGGGTCCGCTGGCTCCTACAATGAGCAGTTCTTC. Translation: CASSGSAGSYNEQFF.

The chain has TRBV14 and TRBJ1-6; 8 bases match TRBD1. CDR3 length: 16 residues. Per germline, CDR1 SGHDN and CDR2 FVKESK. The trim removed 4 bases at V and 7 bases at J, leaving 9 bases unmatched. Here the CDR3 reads CASSPRTGWDNSPLHF. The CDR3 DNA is TGTGCCAGCAGCCCGCGGACAGGGTGGGACAATTCACCCCTCCACTTT.

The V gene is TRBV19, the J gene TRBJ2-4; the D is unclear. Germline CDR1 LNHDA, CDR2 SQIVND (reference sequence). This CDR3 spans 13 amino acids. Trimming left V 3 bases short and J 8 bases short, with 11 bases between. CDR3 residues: CASSIGDVDIQYF. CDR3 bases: TGTGCCAGTAGTATTGGAGACGTAGACATTCAGTACTTC.

The CDR3 sequence is CASSPRLAEETQYF. The CDR3 nucleotides read TGTGCCAGCAGTCCGAGGCTAGCGGAAGAGACCCAGTACTTC. The J gene is TRBJ2-5, the V gene TRBV5-4, with 7 bases fitting TRBD2. The CDR3 loop spans 14 amino acids. V dropped 5 bases and J dropped 3; count of bases not matched to a gene: 7. The germline V gene encodes CDR1 SGHNT and CDR2 YYREEE (reference sequence). Based on the CDR3 plus reference TRBV5-4 and TRBJ2-5, the full variable domain is ETGVTQSPTHLIKTRGQQVTLRCSSQSGHNTVSWYQQALGQGPQFIFQYYREEENGRGNFPPRFSGLQFPNYSSELNVNALELDDSALYLCASSPRLAEETQYFGPGTRLLVL.

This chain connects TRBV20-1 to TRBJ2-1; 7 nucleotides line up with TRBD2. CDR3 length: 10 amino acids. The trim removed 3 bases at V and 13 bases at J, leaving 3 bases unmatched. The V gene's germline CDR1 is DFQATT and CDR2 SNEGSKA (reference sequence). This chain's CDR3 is CSARRELQFF. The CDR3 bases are TGCAGTGCTAGGCGGGAGTTACAGTTCTTC.

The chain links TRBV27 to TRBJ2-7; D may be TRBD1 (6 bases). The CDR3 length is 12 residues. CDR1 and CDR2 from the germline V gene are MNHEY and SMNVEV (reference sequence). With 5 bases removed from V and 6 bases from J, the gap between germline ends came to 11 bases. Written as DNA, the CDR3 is TGTGCCAGCAGTCAACAGGGTGGCGAGCAGTACTTC. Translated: CASSQQGGEQYF.

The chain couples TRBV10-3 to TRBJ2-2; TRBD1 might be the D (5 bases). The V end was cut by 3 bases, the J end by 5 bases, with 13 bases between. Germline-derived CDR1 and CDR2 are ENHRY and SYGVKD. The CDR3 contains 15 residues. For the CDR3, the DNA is TGTGCCATCAGTGAAGTCAGGGCAGGAACCGGGGAGCTGTTTTTT. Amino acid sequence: CAISEVRAGTGELFF.